A single sample is the source of the 18 T cell receptor beta chains below, sequenced in a study of T cells in Graves' hyperthyroidism and ophthalmopathy. From RNA transcripts, TCR beta CDR3 regions were amplified. With the HTBI primer set, the TCR CDR3 went through a first round of RT-PCR. TCRdb passed the multiplex PCR reads through MiXCR, listing each CDR3 protein once. In the table there are a few hundred thousand distinct CDR3 sequences, less than 25% of which are singletons. The sample was blood. The receptors were sampled from a young man with Graves' hyperthyroidism.

This clonotype was seen ten or more times. The V and J genes are TRBV5-1 and TRBJ1-2; 9 positions agree with TRBD1. Germline V lookup: CDR1 SGHRS, CDR2 YFSETQ. This CDR3 comprises 14 residues. V was clipped by 4 bases and J by 6 bases; unmatched bases: 7. CDR3: CASSRGGQGHGYTF. The CDR3 DNA follows: TGCGCCAGCAGCCGTGGGGGACAGGGACATGGCTACACCTTC.

This clonotype was counted at least ten times. J is TRBJ1-2 and V is TRBV6-5; D uncertain. The CDR3 is 13 residues long. Germline lookup yields CDR1 MNHEY and CDR2 SVGAGI. V lost 4 bases to trimming and J lost 4 bases, with 10 bases between them. The CDR3 here is CASSLSPGYGYTF. CDR3 DNA: TGTGCCAGCAGTTTAAGCCCTGGCTATGGCTACACCTTC.

The table lists this clonotype with many counts. This chain connects TRBV6-5 to TRBJ2-7; D ambiguous. The CDR3 runs 13 residues. V lost 4 bases and J lost 4, with 11 bases in between. In germline, CDR1 is MNHEY, CDR2 SVGAGI. The CDR3 sequence is CASSLNSVYEQYF. In DNA, the CDR3 is TGTGCCAGCAGTTTAAACAGCGTTTACGAGCAGTACTTC.

The J gene is TRBJ1-3, the V gene TRBV3-1; TRBD1 is a possible D gene (5 bases). Germline lookup yields CDR1 LGHDT and CDR2 YNNKEL (reference sequence). CDR3 length: 15 residues. V lost 6 bases and J lost 2, with 14 bases in between. The CDR3 DNA follows: TGTGCCAGCAGAATTGGGACGGGGCCTGGAAACACCATATATTTT. Protein sequence: CASRIGTGPGNTIYF.

V is TRBV25-1 and J is TRBJ1-6, with 7 bases that match TRBD1. Trimming cost V 8 bases and J 6 bases; bases outside gene matches: 7. Per germline, CDR1 MGHDK and CDR2 SYGVNS. This CDR3 has 14 amino acids. The CDR3 DNA reads TGTGCCAGCCTTCCGGACAGGTTTAATTCACCCCTCCACTTT. Residues: CASLPDRFNSPLHF.

There are many counts of this clonotype. The chain links TRBV20-1 to TRBJ1-5, with a weak D call TRBD1 (5 bases). CDR3 length equals 16 residues. Germline V gene data show CDR1 as DFQATT and CDR2 as SNEGSKA (reference sequence). V was pared by 3 bases and J by 6 bases, with 21 bases between. In DNA, the CDR3 is TGCAGTGCTAGGCCTGGGAGGCAGGGAGAGGCTCAGCCCCAGCATTTT. It yields the protein CSARPGRQGEAQPQHF.

This clonotype was counted at least ten times. This rearrangement joins TRBV24-1 to TRBJ2-5; D remains ambiguous. V lost 3 bases, J lost 1 base, and 11 bases lay in between. This CDR3 contains 15 residues. Germline V lookup: CDR1 KGHDR, CDR2 SFDVKD. CDR3 region: CATSDPRQTQETQYF. CDR3 coding DNA: TGTGCCACCAGTGATCCCCGGCAGACCCAAGAGACCCAGTACTTC.

This clonotype was seen only a few times. The J gene is TRBJ1-2, the V gene TRBV30; D uncertain. V lost 0 bases, J lost 7 bases, and 15 bases lay in between. The germline CDR1 and CDR2 sequences are GTSNPN and SVGIG (reference sequence). CDR3 size: 14 residues. DNA for the CDR3: TGTGCCTGGAGTGTACTTGTCAGTATATCTGGCTACACCTTC. Translated, it gives CAWSVLVSISGYTF.

V usage is TRBV3-1 and J usage is TRBJ2-2; D uncertain. V lost 1 base, J lost 3 bases, and 12 bases lay in between. The CDR3 runs to 16 residues. Germline assignment: CDR1 LGHDT and CDR2 YNNKEL (reference sequence). DNA for the CDR3: TGTGCCAGCAGCCAAGGGCTCAATCCGTACACCGGGGAGCTGTTTTTT. Protein product: CASSQGLNPYTGELFF.

Only a few counts were recorded for this clonotype. The V gene is TRBV5-1, the J gene TRBJ2-7; D possibly corresponds to TRBD1 (6 bases). Between the trimmed V and J ends, which lost 1 base and 5 bases, there was a span of 16 bases. The germline CDR1 and CDR2 sequences are SGHRS and YFSETQ. This CDR3 spans 15 amino acids. The CDR3 DNA reads TGCGCCAGCAGCTTGTCTTCGCGGGCAGGGGACGAGCAGTACTTC. It encodes CASSLSSRAGDEQYF.

The chain is built from TRBV4-2 and TRBJ1-2; TRBD1 aligns across 12 bases. This CDR3 is 17 amino acids long. The V gene's germline CDR1 is LGHNA and CDR2 YNFKEQ. Trimming cost V 0 bases and J 8 bases; bases outside gene matches: 10. CDR3 nucleotide sequence: TGTGCCAGCAGCCAAGAATCCGGGACAGGGGGCGCGAAAGGCTACACCTTC. It translates to CASSQESGTGGAKGYTF.

The chain joins TRBV27 to TRBJ1-1; possible D gene TRBD1, 6 bases. Trimming removed 6 bases at V and 1 base at J, with 18 bases between. Germline V gene data show CDR1 as MNHEY and CDR2 as SMNVEV (reference sequence). The CDR3 loop spans 16 amino acids. CDR3 DNA sequence: TGTGCCAGCAGCTCCCGGGGGGGCATAAGGAACACTGAAGCTTTCTTT. Its protein product is CASSSRGGIRNTEAFF.

There are many counts of this clonotype. The rearrangement uses TRBV28 and TRBJ2-7; D gene unclear. V was clipped by 3 bases and J by 4 bases, with 7 bases between them. The CDR3 has 12 residues. Germline V gene sequence: CDR1 MDHEN, CDR2 SYDVKM. As DNA, the CDR3 is TGTGCCAGCAGTTTTCGGGTTTACGAGCAGTACTTC. It specifies CASSFRVYEQYF.

This clonotype was detected a few times. The J gene is TRBJ1-2, the V gene TRBV12-3 or TRBV12-4; the match to TRBD1 covers 11 bases. There are 15 residues in the CDR3. The trim removed 5 bases at V and 2 bases at J, leaving 4 bases unmatched. Here the CDR3 DNA reads TGTGCCAGCAGTCAGGACAGGGGGCGGAACTATGGCTACACCTTC. Amino acid sequence: CASSQDRGRNYGYTF.

This clonotype was found many times. The rearrangement links TRBV5-1 to TRBJ2-7; the match to TRBD1 covers 8 bases. Germline V lookup: CDR1 SGHRS, CDR2 YFSETQ. This CDR3 has 14 amino acids. V trimming: 0 bases; J trimming: 7 bases; junction bases outside the gene matches: 6. CDR3 in DNA: TGCGCCAGCAGCTTGGACGGACAGGGAGGAGAGCAGTACTTC. Protein product: CASSLDGQGGEQYF.

This clonotype has just a few counts. This sequence joins TRBV29-1 and TRBJ2-5; 8 nucleotides align to TRBD1. V dropped 4 bases and J dropped 5; count of bases not matched to a gene: 9. Germline V gene data show CDR1 as SQVTM and CDR2 as ANQGSEA. CDR3 length equals 14 residues. The CDR3 loop reads CSVGVAGGMETQYF. In DNA, the CDR3 is TGCAGCGTTGGAGTCGCAGGGGGCATGGAGACCCAGTACTTC.

This clonotype showed up just a few times. The gene calls are TRBV28 and TRBJ1-1; D possibly corresponds to TRBD1 (5 bases). With 6 bases removed from V and 5 bases from J, the gap between germline ends came to 16 bases. The CDR3 sequence is 14 residues long. Germline CDR1 reads MDHEN; CDR2 reads SYDVKM. CDR3 coding DNA: TGTGCCAGCAGACAACACGACAGAAGGACTGAAGCTTTCTTT. This encodes CASRQHDRRTEAFF.

A note on this clonotype: Since a much larger clone is just one base distant, this may be a read error. The J gene is TRBJ2-7, the V gene TRBV11-2; 8 nucleotides line up with TRBD2. CDR3 size: 15 residues. Germline V CDR1 and CDR2: SGHAT, FQNNGV. DNA for the CDR3: TGTGCCAGCAGCTTAGGCGGGGGGATCGGCTACGAGCAGTGCTTC. Encoded protein: CASSLGGGIGYEQCF.